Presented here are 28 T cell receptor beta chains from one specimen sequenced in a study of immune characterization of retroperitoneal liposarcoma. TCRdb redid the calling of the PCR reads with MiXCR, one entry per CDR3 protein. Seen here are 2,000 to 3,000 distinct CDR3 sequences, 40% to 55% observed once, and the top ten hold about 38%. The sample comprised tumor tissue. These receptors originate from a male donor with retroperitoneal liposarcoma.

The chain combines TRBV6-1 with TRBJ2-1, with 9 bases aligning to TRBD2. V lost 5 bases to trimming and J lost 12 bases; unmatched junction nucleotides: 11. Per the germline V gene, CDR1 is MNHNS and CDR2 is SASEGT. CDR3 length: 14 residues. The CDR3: CASSPGLAVDTQFF. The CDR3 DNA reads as TGTGCCAGCAGTCCGGGACTAGCCGTCGATACGCAGTTCTTC.

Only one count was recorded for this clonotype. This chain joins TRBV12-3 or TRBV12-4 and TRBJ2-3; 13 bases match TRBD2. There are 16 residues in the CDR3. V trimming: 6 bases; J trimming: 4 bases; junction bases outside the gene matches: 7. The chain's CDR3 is CASRPGTSGIADTQYF. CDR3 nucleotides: TGTGCCAGCAGGCCCGGGACTAGCGGGATAGCAGATACGCAGTATTTT.

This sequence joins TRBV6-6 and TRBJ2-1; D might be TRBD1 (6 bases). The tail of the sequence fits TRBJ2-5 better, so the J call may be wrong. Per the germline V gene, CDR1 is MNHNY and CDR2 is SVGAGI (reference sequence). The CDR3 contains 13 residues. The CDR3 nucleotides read TGTGCCAGCAGTTACGGGGGCTGGGAGACCCAGTACTTC. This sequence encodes CASSYGGWETQYF.

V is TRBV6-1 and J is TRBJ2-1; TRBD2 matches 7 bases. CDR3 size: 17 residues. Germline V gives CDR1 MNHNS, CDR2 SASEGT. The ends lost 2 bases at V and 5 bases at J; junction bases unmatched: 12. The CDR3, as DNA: TGTGCCAGCAGTGAATCGTTTCCGGGAGGACCCCACAATGAGCAGTTCTTC. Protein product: CASSESFPGGPHNEQFF.

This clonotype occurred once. CDR3 amino acids: CASRLGGTNTGELFF. The CDR3 DNA is TGTGCCAGCAGATTAGGGGGCACGAACACCGGGGAGCTGTTTTTT. The rearrangement links TRBV6-1 to TRBJ2-2, with TRBD1 matching 7 bases. Germline-derived CDR1 and CDR2 are MNHNS and SASEGT. This CDR3 is 15 amino acids long. Unmatched junction bases numbered 4, after V lost 6 bases and J lost 0 bases.

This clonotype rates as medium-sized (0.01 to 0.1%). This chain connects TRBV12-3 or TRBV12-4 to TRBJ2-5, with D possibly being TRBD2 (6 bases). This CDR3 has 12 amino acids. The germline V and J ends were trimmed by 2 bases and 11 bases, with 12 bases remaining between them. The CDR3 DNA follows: TGTGCCAGCAGTTTACGCCGACGGGAGCAGTACTTC. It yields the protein CASSLRRREQYF.

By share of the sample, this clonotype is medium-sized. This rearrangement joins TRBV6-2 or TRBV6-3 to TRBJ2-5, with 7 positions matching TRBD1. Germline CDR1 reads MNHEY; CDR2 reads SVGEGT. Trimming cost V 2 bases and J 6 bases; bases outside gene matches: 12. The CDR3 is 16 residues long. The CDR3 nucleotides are TGTGCCAGCAGTTACGCCTTCGACAGGGTGACGAAGACCCAGTACTTC. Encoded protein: CASSYAFDRVTKTQYF.

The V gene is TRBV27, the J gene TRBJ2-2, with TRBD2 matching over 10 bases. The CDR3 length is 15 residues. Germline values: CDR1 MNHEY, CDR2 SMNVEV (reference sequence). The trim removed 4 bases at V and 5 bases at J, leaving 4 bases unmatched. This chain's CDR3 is CASSSIAGGTGELFF. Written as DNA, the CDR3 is TGTGCCAGCAGTTCCATAGCGGGAGGTACCGGGGAGCTGTTTTTT.

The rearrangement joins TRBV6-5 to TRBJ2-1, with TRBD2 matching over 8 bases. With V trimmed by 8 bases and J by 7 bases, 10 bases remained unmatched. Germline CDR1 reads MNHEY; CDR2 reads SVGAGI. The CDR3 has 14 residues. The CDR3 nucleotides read TGTGCCAGCCGGGACGCGGGAGGCTGGAATGAGCAGTTCTTC. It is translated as CASRDAGGWNEQFF.

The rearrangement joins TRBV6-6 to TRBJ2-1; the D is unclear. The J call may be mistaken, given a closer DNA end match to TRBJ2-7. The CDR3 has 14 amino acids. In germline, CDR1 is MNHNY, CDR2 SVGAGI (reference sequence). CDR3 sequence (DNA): TGTGCCAGCAGTTACGGACCTAGCTCCTACGAGCAGTACTTC. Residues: CASSYGPSSYEQYF.

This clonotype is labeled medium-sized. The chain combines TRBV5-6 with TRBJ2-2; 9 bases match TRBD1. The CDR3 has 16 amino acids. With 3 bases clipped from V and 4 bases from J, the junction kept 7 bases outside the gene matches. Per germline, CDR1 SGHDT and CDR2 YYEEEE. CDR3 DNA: TGTGCCAGCAGCTGGGGGACAGGGATGACCACCGGGGAGCTGTTTTTT. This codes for CASSWGTGMTTGELFF.

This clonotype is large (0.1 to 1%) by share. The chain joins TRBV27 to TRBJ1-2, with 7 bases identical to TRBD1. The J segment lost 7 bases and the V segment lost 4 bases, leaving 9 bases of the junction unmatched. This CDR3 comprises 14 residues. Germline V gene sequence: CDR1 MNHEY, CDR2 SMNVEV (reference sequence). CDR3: CASSYWQGVGGYTF. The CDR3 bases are TGTGCCAGCAGTTATTGGCAGGGGGTAGGTGGCTACACCTTC.

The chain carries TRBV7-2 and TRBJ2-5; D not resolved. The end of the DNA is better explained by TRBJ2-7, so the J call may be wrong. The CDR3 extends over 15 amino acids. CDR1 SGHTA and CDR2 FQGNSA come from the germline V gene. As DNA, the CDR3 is TGTGCCAGCAGCCCGTCAGGACCGCAGATTTACGAGCAGTACTTC. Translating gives CASSPSGPQIYEQYF.

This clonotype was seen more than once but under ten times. CDR3 in amino acids: CASSEQRKGEQFF. In DNA form, the CDR3 reads TGTGCCAGCAGTGAACAAAGGAAGGGGGAGCAGTTCTTC. This rearrangement joins TRBV6-1 to TRBJ2-1; tentative D call: TRBD1 (5 bases). The CDR3 is 13 amino acids. CDR1 is MNHNS, CDR2 SASEGT, per germline. V gave up 2 bases and J gave up 10 bases, with 12 bases separating them.

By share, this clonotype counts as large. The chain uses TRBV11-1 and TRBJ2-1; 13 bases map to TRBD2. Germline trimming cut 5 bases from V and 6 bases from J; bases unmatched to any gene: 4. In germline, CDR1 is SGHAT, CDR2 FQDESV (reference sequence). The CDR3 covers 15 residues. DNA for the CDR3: TGTGCCAGCAGCACCGGGACTAGCGGGATCAATGAGCAGTTCTTC. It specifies CASSTGTSGINEQFF.

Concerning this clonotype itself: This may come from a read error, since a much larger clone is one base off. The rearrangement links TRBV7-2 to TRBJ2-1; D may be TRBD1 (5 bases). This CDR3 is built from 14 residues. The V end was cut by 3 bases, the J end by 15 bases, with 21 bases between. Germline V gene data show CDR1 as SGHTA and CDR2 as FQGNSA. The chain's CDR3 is CASSLSGWSETPFF. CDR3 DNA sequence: TGTGCCAGCAGCTTGTCAGGGTGGTCCGAGACCCCGTTCTTC.

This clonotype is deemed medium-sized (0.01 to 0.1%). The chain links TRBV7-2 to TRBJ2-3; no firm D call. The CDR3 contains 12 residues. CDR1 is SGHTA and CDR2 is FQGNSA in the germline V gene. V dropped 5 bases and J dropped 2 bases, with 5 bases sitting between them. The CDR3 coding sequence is TGTGCCAGCAGCATACACACAGATACGCAGTATTTT. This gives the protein CASSIHTDTQYF.

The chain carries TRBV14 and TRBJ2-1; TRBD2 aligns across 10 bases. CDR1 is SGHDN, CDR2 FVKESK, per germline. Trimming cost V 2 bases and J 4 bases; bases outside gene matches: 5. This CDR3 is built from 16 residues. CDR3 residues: CASSQLAGASYNEQFF. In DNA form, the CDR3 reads TGTGCCAGCAGCCAACTAGCGGGAGCTTCTTACAATGAGCAGTTCTTC. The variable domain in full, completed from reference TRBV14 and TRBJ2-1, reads EAGVTQFPSHSVIEKGQTVTLRCDPISGHDNLYWYRRVMGKEIKFLLHFVKESKQDESGMPNNRFLAERTGGTYSTLKVQPAELEDSGVYFCASSQLAGASYNEQFFGPGTRLTVL.

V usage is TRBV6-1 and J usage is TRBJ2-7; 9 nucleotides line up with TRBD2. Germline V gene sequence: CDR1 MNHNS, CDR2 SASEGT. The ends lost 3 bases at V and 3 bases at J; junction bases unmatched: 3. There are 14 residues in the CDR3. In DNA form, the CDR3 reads TGTGCCAGCAGTGAGGCGGGAGGGCACTACGAGCAGTACTTC. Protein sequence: CASSEAGGHYEQYF.

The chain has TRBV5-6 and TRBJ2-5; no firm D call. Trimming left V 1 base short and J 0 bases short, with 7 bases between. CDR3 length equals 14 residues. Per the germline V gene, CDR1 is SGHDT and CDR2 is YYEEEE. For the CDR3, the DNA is TGTGCCAGCAGCTTGAGTGGGAACCAAGAGACCCAGTACTTC. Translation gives CASSLSGNQETQYF.

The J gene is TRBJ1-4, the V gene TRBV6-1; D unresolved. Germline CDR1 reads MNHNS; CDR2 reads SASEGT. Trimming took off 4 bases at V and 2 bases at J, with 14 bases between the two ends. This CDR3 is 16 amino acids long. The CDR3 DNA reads TGTGCCAGCAGTGCCCTGTCCCCTGGGACTAATGAAAAACTGTTTTTT. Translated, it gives CASSALSPGTNEKLFF.

CDR3 bases: TGTGCCAGCAGCACCAGCGGGAGGAGTGGCGGGGAGCTGTTTTTT. Translation: CASSTSGRSGGELFF. The chain has TRBV6-1 and TRBJ2-2, with 9 nucleotides matching TRBD2. The germline V gene encodes CDR1 MNHNS and CDR2 SASEGT. The CDR3 is 15 residues long. V was pared by 6 bases and J by 7 bases, with 9 bases of the junction left unmatched.

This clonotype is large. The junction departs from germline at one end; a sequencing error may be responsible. The CDR3 DNA reads as TGTGCCAGCAGCTTGAGGGGGGGGGAAATCCCCTTATTT. Its protein product is CASSLRGGEIPLF. V gene TRBV7-2 combines with J gene TRBJ1-3; tentative D call: TRBD1 (6 bases). The germline V gene has CDR1 SGHTA and CDR2 FQGNSA. There are 13 residues in the CDR3. Variable domain in full (rest from reference TRBV7-2 and TRBJ1-3): GAGVSQSPSNKVTEKGKDVELRCDPISGHTALYWYRQSLGQGLEFLIYFQGNSAPDKSGLPSDRFSAERTGGSVSTLTIQRTQQEDSAVYLCASSLRGGEIPLFGEGSWLTVV.

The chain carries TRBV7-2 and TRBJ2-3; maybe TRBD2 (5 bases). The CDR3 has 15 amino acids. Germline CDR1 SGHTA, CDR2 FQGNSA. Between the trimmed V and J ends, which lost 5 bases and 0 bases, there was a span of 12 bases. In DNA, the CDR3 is TGTGCCAGCAGCCCTGACTACACTAGCACAGATACGCAGTATTTT. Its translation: CASSPDYTSTDTQYF.

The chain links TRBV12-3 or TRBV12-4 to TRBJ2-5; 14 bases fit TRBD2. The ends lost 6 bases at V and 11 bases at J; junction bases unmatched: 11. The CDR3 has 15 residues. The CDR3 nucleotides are TGTGCCAGCAGGGCTGGACTAGCGGGAGGAAATGAGCAGTACTTC. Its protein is CASRAGLAGGNEQYF.

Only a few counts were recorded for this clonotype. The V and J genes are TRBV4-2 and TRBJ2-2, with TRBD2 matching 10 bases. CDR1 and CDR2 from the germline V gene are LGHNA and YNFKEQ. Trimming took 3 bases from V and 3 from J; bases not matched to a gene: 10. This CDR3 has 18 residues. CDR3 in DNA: TGTGCCAGCAGCCATCTCGCTAGCGGGAGTTATGACACCGGGGAGCTGTTTTTT. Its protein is CASSHLASGSYDTGELFF.

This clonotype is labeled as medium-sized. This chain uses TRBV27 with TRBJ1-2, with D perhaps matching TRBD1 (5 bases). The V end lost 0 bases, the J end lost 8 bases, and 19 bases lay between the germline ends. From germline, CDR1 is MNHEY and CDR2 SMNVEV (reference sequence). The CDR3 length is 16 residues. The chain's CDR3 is CASSLSGLVYLGGYTF. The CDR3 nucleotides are TGTGCCAGCAGTTTATCGGGACTCGTCTACCTAGGCGGCTACACCTTC.

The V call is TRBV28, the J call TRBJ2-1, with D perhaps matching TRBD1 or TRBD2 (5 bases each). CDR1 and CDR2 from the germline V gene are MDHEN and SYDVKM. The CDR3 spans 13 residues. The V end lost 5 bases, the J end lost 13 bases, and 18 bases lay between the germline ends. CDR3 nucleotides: TGTGCCAGCAGTGACAGTTCGAGGGAGACCCAGTTCTTC. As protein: CASSDSSRETQFF.